Given below is one T cell receptor (beta chain) in context. Its target antigen remains unknown. Base-call qualities are not available, and no considerably larger clone is one nucleotide away. The junction shows trimming of 3 bases on V and 4 bases on J, and the gene matches do not reach 5 bases of it. According to the germline V gene, CDR1 reads LGHNA and CDR2 reads YSLEER. From its cysteine to its phenylalanine, the CDR3 spans 16 amino acids. Kept here is only the CDR3 DNA, which spans 48 bases and is read in frame from base 1. This sample is part of a study of T-cell memory formation after mild COVID-19 (dated by TCRdb to the early 2020s). A note on the overall study: TCR sequence clusters from the two donors were largely donor specific. The cohort was made up of two young adult volunteers, one female and one male, who were previously healthy. T-cell clones expanding and contracting after mild COVID-19 in a couple of donors were tracked by longitudinal TCRalpha and TCRbeta repertoire sequencing.

Findings and caveats that apply to the study as a whole: Only a couple of mild cases were covered in the study, and larger cohorts including severe cases with pre-infection samples were considered necessary. Some responding clones were found in pre-infection memory, which suggests that pre-existing cross-reactive memory T cells took part in the SARS-CoV-2 response. The second-wave clones that peaked on day 37 were not confirmed to be SARS-CoV-2 specific. Clones contracting from day 15 to 85 had balanced CD4/CD8 phenotypes, while a second wave expanding from day 15 to 37 was biased towards CD4+. Contracting CD4+ clones turned up mainly in the CM and EM memory subsets, whereas EMRA was where CD8+ clones were enriched.

The sequencer was an Illumina NovaSeq 6000. cDNA libraries for TCRalpha and TCRbeta were prepared by 5'RACE using constant-segment primers, with sample barcodes and unique molecular identifiers added. Trizol reagent was used to extract RNA from every sample. Amplification of the libraries took two PCR steps, and the second step added a second sample barcode plus Illumina TruSeq adapters. The libraries were sequenced on an Illumina NovaSeq using 2 x 150 bp paired-end reads. The paper's processing steps were these. Reads were demultiplexed and collapsed into UMI-guided consensus sequences with migec v1.2.7. Using mixcr v2.1.11, the UMI consensuses were aligned to TRA and TRB V and J templates and assembled into clonotypes. Clonotypes were classified as expanded or contracted when called significant by both edgeR and NoisET, with noise models trained on biological replicates. For edgeR calls, a false discovery rate-adjusted p below 0.01 and a log2 fold-change threshold of 1 were applied. As an exploratory analysis of dynamics, max-normalized trajectories of the 1000 most abundant clonotypes were examined by PCA with hierarchical clustering. Separately sequenced CD4+ and CD8+ repertoires were used to assign the CD4 or CD8 phenotype of responding clones. The public reads were quality trimmed at Q25 with fastp and then assembled into clones with MiXCR by TCRdb, keeping productive beta chains. Duplicate CDR3 protein sequences are folded into a single record with the most common DNA and genes. TCRdb's processing, not the authors', yielded these V and J calls. The table for this sample lists around 250,000 distinct CDR3 sequences; roughly 15% of them were counted only once. In total, the top ten clones hold 2.1% of the sample.

PBMCs were isolated by Ficoll-Paque density gradient centrifugation. The chain was built from TRBV4-3 and TRBJ2-3; the central 12 bases match TRBD2. The sequenced sample was PBMCs or a T cell subset sorted from them (not recorded which). The sequence came from an adult woman who had mild COVID-19 (a few samples of this study predate the infection). The sample titles of this study are shuffled in the database, so cell type and time point are left out; the donor was told from shared clones. The encoded CDR3 is CASSHRLAGVPDTQYF. The nucleotides read TGCGCCAGCAGCCATAGACTAGCGGGAGTACCAGATACGCAGTATTTT.